This T cell receptor beta chain derives from a study of spatial heterogeneity in lung cancer. The overall study: Detection consistently captured more beta-chain sequences than alpha-chain sequences. The study, taken as a whole, reports: The number of expanded tumor alpha and beta chains correlated with mutation number.

Time point noted: sample taken at primary tumor resection. A single record per CDR3 protein comes from TCRdb applying MiXCR to the 5' RACE reads. This table has just over 9,500 distinct CDR3 sequences, 7.5% to 9.5% appearing once. V was pared by 0 bases and J by 6 bases, with 15 bases between. This CDR3 has 16 amino acids. Germline loops: CDR1 KGHSH, CDR2 LQKENI. As regards this clonotype: The antigen is not known.

The sample consisted of lung tumor tissue, taken at surgery. This sequence was found in a female donor with early-stage non-small cell lung cancer. The V call is TRBV18, the J call TRBJ2-1; D not certain. The CDR3 region is CASSPPGSSGGNEQFF. The CDR3 DNA reads TGTGCCAGCTCACCACCGGGGTCCAGTGGTGGCAATGAGCAGTTCTTC.